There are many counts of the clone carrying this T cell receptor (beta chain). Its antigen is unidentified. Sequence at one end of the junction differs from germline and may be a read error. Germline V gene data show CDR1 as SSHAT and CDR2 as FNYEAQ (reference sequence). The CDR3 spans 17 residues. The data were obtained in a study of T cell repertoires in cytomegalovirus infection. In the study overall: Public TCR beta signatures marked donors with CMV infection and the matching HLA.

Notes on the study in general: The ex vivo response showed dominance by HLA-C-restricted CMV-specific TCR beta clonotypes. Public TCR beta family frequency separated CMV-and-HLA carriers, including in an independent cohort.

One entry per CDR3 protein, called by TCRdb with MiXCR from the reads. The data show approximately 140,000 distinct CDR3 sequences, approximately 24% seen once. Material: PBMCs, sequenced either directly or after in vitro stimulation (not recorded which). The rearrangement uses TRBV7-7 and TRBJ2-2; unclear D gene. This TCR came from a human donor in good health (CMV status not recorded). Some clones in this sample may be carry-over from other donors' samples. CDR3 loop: CASSLATLSQKTGELFF. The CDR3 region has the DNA TGTGCTAGCAGCTTAGCAACCCTATCCCAGAAAACCGGGGAGCTGTTTTTT.